These 25 T cell receptor beta chains were sequenced from one sample in a study of blood T cell repertoires in COVID-19. Data came from immunoSEQ multiplex PCR; TCRdb stores just in-frame clones and leaves some out. The table shows about 350,000 clones, with approximately 89% occurring only once. Source material: peripheral blood. The receptors originated from a woman aged 55-70 years with COVID-19, enrolled during active disease.

The V gene is TRBV5-1, the J gene TRBJ1-1, with TRBD1 matching 9 bases. CDR1 SGHRS and CDR2 YFSETQ come from the germline V gene. This CDR3 comprises 16 residues. After removal of 5 bases from V and 1 base from J, the junction contained 9 bases not matched to a gene. CDR3 sequence (DNA): TGCGCCAGCAGTCCTCAAACAGGGGGCAGGAACACTGAAGCTTTCTTT. Encoded protein: CASSPQTGGRNTEAFF.

The genes are TRBV7-9 and TRBJ1-1, with unresolved D. Germline values: CDR1 SEHNR, CDR2 FQNEAQ (reference sequence). The CDR3 has 14 amino acids. The V and J ends lost 2 bases and 1 base respectively, with 8 bases between them. The CDR3 spells CASSLMGRNTEAFF. The CDR3 nucleotides read TGTGCCAGCAGCTTAATGGGCAGGAACACTGAAGCTTTCTTT.

The V gene is TRBV19, the J gene TRBJ1-3; D perhaps matches TRBD1 (5 bases). CDR3 length: 17 amino acids. Deletions cut 10 bases from V and 4 bases from J, with 26 bases between. Germline V gene lookup returns CDR1 LNHDA and CDR2 SQIVND (reference sequence). The CDR3 sequence: CATSDKRRDIAGNTIYF. The CDR3 DNA follows: TGTGCCACCTCGGACAAACGGAGAGACATTGCCGGAAACACCATATATTTT.

The rearrangement uses TRBV4-2 and TRBJ2-3, with D possibly TRBD2 on 6 matching bases. The CDR3 is made up of 15 amino acids. V dropped 0 bases and J dropped 8 bases, with 15 bases sitting between them. Looked up from germline, CDR1 is LGHNA and CDR2 is YNFKEQ. The CDR3 nucleotides read TGTGCCAGCAGCCAAGATCGGAGGAGGGAAGGTACGCAGTATTTT. Translated, it gives CASSQDRRREGTQYF.

The rearrangement joins TRBV5-1 to TRBJ2-6, with unresolved D. The V end lost 2 bases, the J end lost 5 bases, and 11 bases lay between the germline ends. The germline CDR1 and CDR2 sequences are SGHRS and YFSETQ. This CDR3 contains 15 residues. The DNA of the CDR3 is TGCGCCAGCAGCTTCACTGGGCTGCGGGCCAACGTCCTGACTTTC. This sequence encodes CASSFTGLRANVLTF.

The V gene is TRBV4-1, the J gene TRBJ1-2, with TRBD1 identical over 8 bases. The CDR3 extends over 16 amino acids. V was clipped by 0 bases and J by 3 bases; unmatched bases: 6. Germline V gene data show CDR1 as MGHRA and CDR2 as YSYEKL. The CDR3 DNA sequence: TGCGCCAGCAGCCAAGAGCCCCAGGGGGCCCACTATGGCTACACCTTC. This translates into CASSQEPQGAHYGYTF.

The V and J genes are TRBV19 and TRBJ1-2, with TRBD1 as a possible D gene (6 bases). The CDR3 is 12 residues long. Germline-derived CDR1 and CDR2 are LNHDA and SQIVND (reference sequence). V lost 5 bases and J 5 bases, leaving 9 bases between the germline ends. CDR3: CASSSDRYGYTF. The CDR3 bases are TGTGCCAGTAGTTCGGACAGATATGGCTACACCTTC.

V and J are TRBV14 and TRBJ2-2; 7 bases are a match to TRBD1. CDR3 length: 14 amino acids. Germline-derived CDR1 and CDR2 are SGHDN and FVKESK. V gave up 4 bases and J gave up 6 bases; unmatched junction bases: 5. CDR3 sequence (DNA): TGTGCCAGCAGCCGACCCCAGGGGGCCGGGGAGCTGTTTTTT. This encodes CASSRPQGAGELFF.

This sequence joins TRBV7-2 and TRBJ2-7; 9 nucleotides line up with TRBD2. V dropped 2 bases and J dropped 6; count of bases not matched to a gene: 5. Per the germline V gene, CDR1 is SGHTA and CDR2 is FQGNSA. The CDR3 is made up of 14 amino acids. The CDR3 loop reads CASSLTGTSIEQYF. CDR3 in DNA: TGTGCCAGCAGCTTAACCGGGACTAGCATCGAGCAGTACTTC.

This chain joins TRBV3-1 (or the pseudogene TRBV3-2) and TRBJ2-3; D unclear. Trimming removed 0 bases from V and 6 bases from J, with 4 bases in between. The CDR3 loop spans 12 amino acids. Germline lookup yields CDR1 LGHDT and CDR2 YNNKEL (reference sequence). The CDR3 DNA follows: TGTGCCAGCAGCCAAGATGGCGATACGCAGTATTTT. It is translated as CASSQDGDTQYF.

The sample holds one count of this clone. The CDR3 sequence: CASSLGTSGGYEQFF. The CDR3 nucleotides are TGCGCCAGCAGCTTGGGGACTAGCGGGGGGTATGAGCAGTTCTTC. V gene TRBV5-1 combines with J gene TRBJ2-1; 14 nucleotides line up with TRBD2. Trimming at V came to 0 bases and at J to 8 bases, leaving 1 base not matched to a gene. Germline assignment: CDR1 SGHRS and CDR2 YFSETQ. The CDR3 loop spans 15 amino acids.

The chain has TRBV5-4 and TRBJ1-2, with 12 bases aligning to TRBD1. Per germline, CDR1 SGHNT and CDR2 YYREEE (reference sequence). V lost 0 bases, J lost 7 bases, and 4 bases stayed unmatched. The CDR3 runs 15 residues. The CDR3: CASSLDGTGGFGYTF. The CDR3 nucleotides read TGTGCCAGCAGCTTGGATGGGACAGGGGGCTTTGGCTACACCTTC.

This chain joins TRBV23-1 and TRBJ1-2; 10 bases map to TRBD1. TRBV23-1 is an ORF, with its function uncertain. V lost 3 bases and J lost 6; bases outside the gene matches: 13. The CDR3 loop spans 17 amino acids. CDR3 amino acids: CASSHHRDRGYVDGYTF. In DNA, the CDR3 is TGCGCCAGCAGTCACCACCGGGACAGGGGTTATGTAGATGGCTACACCTTC.

The chain couples TRBV4-2 to TRBJ1-5; D possibly corresponds to TRBD1 (5 bases). V shed 0 bases and J shed 0 bases, with 6 bases lying between them. Germline-derived CDR1 and CDR2 are LGHNA and YNFKEQ. The CDR3 is 15 residues long. CDR3 in DNA: TGTGCCAGCAGCCAAGAGGGGGGTAGCAATCAGCCCCAGCATTTT. It specifies CASSQEGGSNQPQHF.

The J gene is TRBJ1-1, the V gene TRBV7-9, with TRBD1 matching over 9 bases. The CDR3 runs 14 residues. The germline gives CDR1 SEHNR, CDR2 FQNEAQ (reference sequence). V shed 1 base and J 7 bases; nucleotides not matched to a gene: 4. This chain's CDR3 is CASSLVQGAFEAFF. CDR3 bases: TGTGCCAGCAGCTTAGTACAGGGGGCGTTTGAAGCTTTCTTT.

The chain couples TRBV3-1 (or the pseudogene TRBV3-2) to TRBJ1-3, with D unclear. V lost 2 bases to trimming and J lost 4 bases, with 6 bases between them. The CDR3 consists of 13 residues. Germline CDR1 and CDR2: LGHDT and YNNKEL (reference sequence). The CDR3 is CASSQLSGNTIYF. The DNA of the CDR3 is TGTGCCAGCAGCCAATTATCGGGAAACACCATATATTTT.

Remarks on this clone: At the DNA level, this CDR3 is encoded by other sequences in the same sample as well. V usage is TRBV5-1 and J usage is TRBJ2-2, with TRBD2 matching over 11 bases. Per the germline V gene, CDR1 is SGHRS and CDR2 is YFSETQ. The CDR3 runs 16 residues. V was clipped by 0 bases and J by 2 bases; unmatched bases: 0. CDR3 protein: CASSLGLAGNTGELFF. The CDR3 DNA reads as TGCGCCAGCAGCTTGGGACTAGCGGGAAACACCGGGGAGCTGTTTTTT. The full variable domain, with the rest looked up from reference TRBV5-1 and TRBJ2-2, is KAGVTQTPRYLIKTRGQQVTLSCSPISGHRSVSWYQQTPGQGLQFLFEYFSETQRNKGNFPGRFSGRQFSNSRSEMNVSTLELGDSALYLCASSLGLAGNTGELFFGEGSRLTVL.

The chain employs TRBV2 and TRBJ2-2, with TRBD1 as a possible D gene (5 bases). The CDR3 runs 12 residues. Germline lookup yields CDR1 SNHLY and CDR2 FYNNEI. The V end was cut by 7 bases, the J end by 6 bases, with 9 bases between. CDR3 DNA sequence: TGTGCCAGCATGCTGGGGCCCGGGGAGCTGTTTTTT. Residues: CASMLGPGELFF.

The V and J genes are TRBV6-5 and TRBJ1-6; D possibly corresponds to TRBD1 (5 bases). Germline-derived CDR1 and CDR2 are MNHEY and SVGAGI. V dropped 6 bases and J dropped 7 bases, with 10 bases sitting between them. The CDR3 is 13 amino acids. The CDR3: CASRAPGNSPLHF. The CDR3 nucleotides are TGTGCCAGCAGGGCCCCAGGGAATTCACCCCTCCACTTT.

This rearrangement joins TRBV7-9 to TRBJ2-3, with D perhaps matching TRBD1 (7 bases). The germline V gene has CDR1 SEHNR and CDR2 FQNEAQ (reference sequence). This CDR3 spans 12 amino acids. Trimming took 11 bases from V and 5 from J, leaving 14 bases between them. The CDR3 loop reads CALWQGGDTQYF. The CDR3 region has the DNA TGTGCCCTTTGGCAGGGGGGAGATACGCAGTATTTT.

The V gene is TRBV27, the J gene TRBJ2-7; 8 bases map to TRBD1. Germline values: CDR1 MNHEY, CDR2 SMNVEV (reference sequence). The CDR3 has 16 amino acids. Trimming took 4 bases from V and 1 from J; bases not matched to a gene: 9. Written as DNA, the CDR3 is TGTGCCAGCAGTTCATTATCAGGGGGCTTATCCTACGAGCAGTACTTC. Translating it yields CASSSLSGGLSYEQYF.

The rearrangement links TRBV11-2 to TRBJ1-6, with 8 bases aligning to TRBD1. The CDR3 is 16 amino acids. The V gene end was trimmed by 1 base and the J gene end by 10 bases; junction bases not matched to a gene: 9. Germline V gives CDR1 SGHAT, CDR2 FQNNGV. CDR3 region: CASSLAGQGTGSPLHF. In DNA, the CDR3 is TGTGCCAGCAGCTTAGCAGGACAGGGCACCGGCTCACCCCTCCACTTT.

This clone occurred once. The V gene is TRBV6-5, the J gene TRBJ2-7; TRBD2 matches at 8 bases. This CDR3 is 15 amino acids long. Germline lookup yields CDR1 MNHEY and CDR2 SVGAGI. Germline trimming cut 5 bases from V and 0 bases from J; bases unmatched to any gene: 6. The CDR3: CASSNTGTSSYEQYF. CDR3 bases: TGTGCCAGCAGTAATACCGGGACTAGCTCCTACGAGCAGTACTTC.

This chain links TRBV6-1 with TRBJ2-4; TRBD2 agrees at 9 bases. The CDR3 is 18 residues long. Germline CDR1 reads MNHNS; CDR2 reads SASEGT. The V and J ends lost 3 bases and 0 bases, in that order; junction bases with no gene match: 9. The CDR3 DNA sequence: TGTGCCAGCAGTGAGGGCCCCTGGCGGGGGGGAGCCAAAAACATTCAGTACTTC. This encodes CASSEGPWRGGAKNIQYF.

This clone turned up a few times. V usage is TRBV19 and J usage is TRBJ2-2; 12 nucleotides match TRBD2. This CDR3 spans 16 amino acids. The ends lost 6 bases at V and 4 bases at J; junction bases unmatched: 6. Germline-derived CDR1 and CDR2 are LNHDA and SQIVND (reference sequence). CDR3 residues: CASSLTSGGRTGELFF. In DNA, the CDR3 is TGTGCCAGTAGCCTTACTAGCGGGGGGCGCACCGGGGAGCTGTTTTTT.